A selection of T cell receptor beta chains follows, all from one sample in a study of blood T cells in healthy people across ages. TCRdb used MiXCR to reprocess the 5' RACE reads, holding one entry per CDR3 protein. The sample lists roughly 1,000,000 distinct CDR3 sequences; less than 25% were seen once. The data also belong to a second study, concerning T cells of mothers and their children.

Material: blood. These receptors were taken from a girl aged 2-9 years in good health. Each CDR3 is given with its conserved first and last residue. D genes are given only for firm matches. Not every row has a clone size; where given, it reads once, few, many or a size class.

clone size | CDR3 length | J gene | V gene | D gene | CDR3 DNA | CDR3 protein
. | 12 | TRBJ2-5 | TRBV28 | . | TGTGCCAGCAGTTCTTGGACATCGGAGCAGTACTTC | CASSSWTSEQYF
few | 15 | TRBJ2-1 | TRBV28 | . | TGTGCCAGCAGTTCCAGGGTTGATTCCCACAATGAGCAGTTCTTC | CASSSRVDSHNEQFF
few | 16 | TRBJ1-6 | TRBV9 | . | TGTGCCAGCAGCGTGGACCGGATCATGACGAATTCACCCCTCCACTTT | CASSVDRIMTNSPLHF
many | 13 | TRBJ2-7 | TRBV9 | . | TGTGCCAGCAGCGTAGGACTGTCCTACGAGCAGTACTTC | CASSVGLSYEQYF
. | 14 | TRBJ1-2 | TRBV6-5 | . | TGTGCCAGCAGTTCCAGGGCTACTAACTATGGCTACACCTTC | CASSSRATNYGYTF
. | 10 | TRBJ2-1 | TRBV2 | . | TGTGCCAGGACGATCAATGAGCAGTTCTTC | CARTINEQFF
few | 16 | TRBJ1-1 | TRBV2 | . | TGTGCCAGCAGTGGGCAGAATTTACTGGTGAACACTGAAGCTTTCTTT | CASSGQNLLVNTEAFF
. | 17 | TRBJ2-7 | TRBV6-5 | . | TGTGCCAGCAGTTACTCAGCGCCTGCCGGGTTGACCTACGAGCAGTACTTC | CASSYSAPAGLTYEQYF
few | 15 | TRBJ2-1 | TRBV4-1 | . | TGCGCCAGCAGCCAACCATCCTCGGGACTCCGGGAGCAGTTCTTC | CASSQPSSGLREQFF
. | 14 | TRBJ2-1 | TRBV2 | . | TGTGCCAGCTTCCGGGACTTGGCCTACAATGAGCAGTTCTTC | CASFRDLAYNEQFF
. | 14 | TRBJ1-2 | TRBV5-1 | . | TGCGCCAGCAGCGCGAGACAGGACGGCGATGGCTACACCTTC | CASSARQDGDGYTF
many | 14 | TRBJ2-7 | TRBV20-1 | . | TGCAGTGCTTTCAGCGCTTCTGGGCCTTACGAGCAGTACTTC | CSAFSASGPYEQYF
few | 12 | TRBJ2-1 | TRBV29-1 | . | TGCAGCGTTGACTCCGCTTACAATGAGCAGTTCTTC | CSVDSAYNEQFF
once | 13 | TRBJ2-5 | TRBV20-1 | . | TGCAGTGCTAGCCCCCACTGGCTCCAGACCCAGTACTTC | CSASPHWLQTQYF
. | 15 | TRBJ2-1 | TRBV11-1 | . | TGTGCCAGCAGCTCCCCGGTGAGCTCCTACAATGAGCAGTTCTTC | CASSSPVSSYNEQFF
. | 15 | TRBJ1-2 | TRBV7-9 | . | TGTGCCAGCAGCGTAGACGGCTTTTCTAACTATGGCTACACCTTC | CASSVDGFSNYGYTF
few | 15 | TRBJ2-5 | TRBV6-5 | . | TGTGCCAGCAGCTTCGGACCGGGACGGCAAGAGACCCAGTACTTC | CASSFGPGRQETQYF
. | 14 | TRBJ2-1 | TRBV11-3 | . | TGTGCCAGCAGCTACCGGGGGAGGTACAATGAGCAGTTCTTC | CASSYRGRYNEQFF
few | 14 | TRBJ1-2 | TRBV12-3/TRBV12-4 | . | TGTGCCAGCAGTTTAGCGTACCATTTTGCGGGCTACACCTTC | CASSLAYHFAGYTF
. | 17 | TRBJ2-3 | TRBV4-1 | TRBD2 | TGCGCCAGCAGCGGATATGGGACTAGCGGGGGGGAGAATACGCAGTATTTT | CASSGYGTSGGENTQYF
few | 13 | TRBJ1-1 | TRBV7-2 | TRBD1 | TGTGCCAGCAGCTTAGCGCCCGGGACAGGGGATCTCTTT | CASSLAPGTGDLF
few | 13 | TRBJ2-7 | TRBV25-1 | . | TGTGCCAGCAGTGATTCCAGACTCTACGAGCAGTACTTC | CASSDSRLYEQYF
few | 14 | TRBJ2-3 | TRBV16 | . | TGTGCCAGCAGCCAATTTGCCTACACAGATACGCAGTATTTT | CASSQFAYTDTQYF
few | 14 | TRBJ2-7 | TRBV6-2/TRBV6-3 | . | TGTGCCAGCAGCAAGGGGTCTCTCTACTACGAGCAGTACTTC | CASSKGSLYYEQYF
. | 11 | TRBJ1-1 | TRBV10-3 | . | TGTGCCATCAGTGGGGGAGCGAAGGCTTTCTTT | CAISGGAKAFF
few | 16 | TRBJ1-5 | TRBV7-6 | . | TGTGCCAGCAGCTTAGATGGTAGTGGGAGCAATCAGCCCCAGCATTTT | CASSLDGSGSNQPQHF
few | 15 | TRBJ2-1 | TRBV7-3 | . | TGTGCCAGCAGCGACCTAGCGCCTCCCTACAATGAGCAGTTCTTC | CASSDLAPPYNEQFF
. | 13 | TRBJ1-1 | TRBV20-1 | . | TGCAGTGCTAGCAACCAGTTGAACACTGAAGCTTTCTTT | CSASNQLNTEAFF
few | 14 | TRBJ2-7 | TRBV9 | . | TGTGCCAGCAGCGATGGGGGGTTCGGGTACGAGCAGTACTTC | CASSDGGFGYEQYF
. | 14 | TRBJ2-5 | TRBV7-9 | . | TGTGCCAGCAGCCTAGCCAGCAGACAAGAGACCCAGTACTTC | CASSLASRQETQYF
few | 14 | TRBJ2-3 | TRBV25-1 | . | TGTGCCAGCAGTGATGATAGTGCCACAGATACGCAGTATTTT | CASSDDSATDTQYF
. | 15 | TRBJ2-3 | TRBV10-3 | . | TGTGCCATCAGTGAGTCGGGGGGAGTCACAGATACGCAGTATTTT | CAISESGGVTDTQYF
many | 13 | TRBJ2-7 | TRBV6-5 | . | TGTGCCAGCAGTTTAACCGGGACGGGAGAGCAGTACTTC | CASSLTGTGEQYF
. | 16 | TRBJ2-2 | TRBV5-1 | TRBD1 | TGCGCCAGCAGCTTGAGGGGGCTGATGAACACCGGGGAGCTGTTTTTT | CASSLRGLMNTGELFF
. | 16 | TRBJ2-7 | TRBV5-1 | . | TGCGCCAGCAGCCCACTGGGGCCGGGGGAGTCCTACGAGCAGTACTTC | CASSPLGPGESYEQYF
few | 13 | TRBJ1-4 | TRBV20-1 | . | TGCAGTGCTATGGGGCGGCCCGACGAAAAACTGTTTTTT | CSAMGRPDEKLFF
. | 16 | TRBJ2-5 | TRBV7-3 | . | TGTGCCAGCAGTCCGGGGGCCCGGGACTCCCAAGAGACCCAGTACTTC | CASSPGARDSQETQYF
many | 12 | TRBJ2-5 | TRBV28 | . | TGTGCCAGCAGTTTAATTTACGAGACCCAGTACTTC | CASSLIYETQYF
few | 16 | TRBJ2-1 | TRBV20-1 | TRBD2 | TGCAGTGCTAGAGGGTTAGCGGGGGGCGATTACAATGAGCAGCTCTTC | CSARGLAGGDYNEQLF
. | 17 | TRBJ2-1 | TRBV28 | TRBD1 | TGTGCCAGCAGTTTTTGGGTCGGACAGGGGGCTGGGGATGAGCAGTTCTTC | CASSFWVGQGAGDEQFF
few | 12 | TRBJ2-1 | TRBV29-1 | . | TGCAGCGTTGACAACTTAAACAATGAGCAGTTCTTC | CSVDNLNNEQFF
. | 15 | TRBJ2-2 | TRBV4-1 | . | TGCGCCAGCAGCCTGTCGAGGACTCCTCCCGGGGAGCTGTTTTTT | CASSLSRTPPGELFF
few | 14 | TRBJ1-2 | TRBV10-3 | . | TGTGCCATCACTTCAAGGGGGGTTAACTATGGCTACACCTTC | CAITSRGVNYGYTF
few | 14 | TRBJ1-6 | TRBV3-1 | . | TGTGCCAGCAGCCAAGGAGGCTTTCCATCACCCCTCCACTTT | CASSQGGFPSPLHF
few | 13 | TRBJ2-1 | TRBV3-1 | . | TGTGCCAGCAAGGGGCGGAGCCACAATGAGCAGTTCTTC | CASKGRSHNEQFF
. | 16 | TRBJ2-1 | TRBV7-6 | TRBD2 | TGTGCCAGCAGCTCCCGCTCGGCGCGGGGGGACAATGAGCAGTTCTTC | CASSSRSARGDNEQFF